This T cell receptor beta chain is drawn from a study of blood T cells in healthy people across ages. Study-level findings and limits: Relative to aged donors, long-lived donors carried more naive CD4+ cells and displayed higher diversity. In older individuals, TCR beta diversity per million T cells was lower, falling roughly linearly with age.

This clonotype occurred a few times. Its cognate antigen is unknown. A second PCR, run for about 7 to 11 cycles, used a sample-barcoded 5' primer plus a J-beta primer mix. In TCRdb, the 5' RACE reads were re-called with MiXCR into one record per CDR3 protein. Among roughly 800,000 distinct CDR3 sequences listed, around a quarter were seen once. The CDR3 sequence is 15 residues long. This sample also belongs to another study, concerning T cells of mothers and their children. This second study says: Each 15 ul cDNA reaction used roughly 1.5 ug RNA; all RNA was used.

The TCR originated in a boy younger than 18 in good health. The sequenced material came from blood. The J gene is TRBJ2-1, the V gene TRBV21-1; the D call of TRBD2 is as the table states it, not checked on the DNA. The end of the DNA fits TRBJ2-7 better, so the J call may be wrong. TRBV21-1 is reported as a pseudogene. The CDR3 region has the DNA TGTGCCAGCAGCAAAGGACTAGTTAGCTCCTACGAGCAGTACTTC. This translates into CASSKGLVSSYEQYF.